A single sample gave rise to the 4 T cell receptor beta chains below, sequenced in a study of CD8 T cells in ankylosing spondylitis. TCRdb independently ran MiXCR on the 5' RACE reads; one entry per CDR3 protein. The sample has some 140,000 distinct CDR3 sequences, around 10% seen once; the top ten hold 4.1%. Sequencing was done on a sample of blood, either unsorted or a sorted T cell fraction (not recorded which). These TCRs come from a female donor with ankylosing spondylitis or in good health (not recorded which).

There are many counts of this clonotype. This rearrangement joins TRBV12-3 or TRBV12-4 to TRBJ2-1; TRBD2 aligns across 10 bases. The CDR3 totals 15 residues. The V gene end was trimmed by 5 bases and the J gene end by 4 bases; junction bases not matched to a gene: 5. The CDR3 loop is CASSPGTSAYNEQFF. The CDR3 coding sequence is TGTGCCAGCAGTCCCGGGACTAGCGCATACAATGAGCAGTTCTTC.

Many counts were recorded for this clonotype. CDR3 in amino acids: CASSLNLYEQYF. Here the CDR3 DNA reads TGTGCCAGCAGCTTAAACCTTTACGAGCAGTACTTC. The chain combines TRBV7-2 with TRBJ2-7; unclear D gene. The CDR3 loop spans 12 amino acids. Germline lookup yields CDR1 SGHTA and CDR2 FQGNSA. V shed 2 bases and J shed 4 bases, with 6 bases lying between them. Supplemented by reference TRBV7-2 and TRBJ2-7, the full variable domain reads GAGVSQSPSNKVTEKGKDVELRCDPISGHTALYWYRQSLGQGLEFLIYFQGNSAPDKSGLPSDRFSAERTGGSVSTLTIQRTQQEDSAVYLCASSLNLYEQYFGPGTRLTVT.

At least ten counts were recorded for this clonotype. The chain links TRBV29-1 to TRBJ2-7, with TRBD2 as a possible D gene (6 bases). Looked up from germline, CDR1 is SQVTM and CDR2 is ANQGSEA. The CDR3 covers 15 residues. V dropped 0 bases and J dropped 3 bases, with 15 bases sitting between them. As DNA, the CDR3 is TGCAGCGTTGAAGATTGGGGACTTGGAAACTACGAGCAGTACTTC. Its protein product is CSVEDWGLGNYEQYF.

The sample holds many counts of this clonotype. This chain uses TRBV11-2 with TRBJ2-7; unclear D gene. The CDR3 contains 13 residues. The V gene lost 1 base and the J gene lost 5 bases, with 9 bases spanning the gap. Germline CDR1 is SGHAT and CDR2 is FQNNGV. CDR3 protein: CASSLVSFDEQYF. CDR3 in DNA: TGTGCCAGCAGCTTAGTCAGCTTCGACGAGCAGTACTTC.